Listed below are T cell receptor beta chains from one sample, sequenced in a study of T-cell reconstitution after alpha-beta-depleted transplantation in children. TCRdb itself ran the PCR reads through MiXCR, one entry per CDR3 protein. Of about 210,000 distinct CDR3 sequences in the sample, around a sixth were seen once. The specimen comprised PBMCs, mostly from graft donor cells, sampled 360 days after TCRalphabeta/CD19-depleted stem cell transplant. Receptors were obtained from a male patient between 2 and 10 years old who had a stem cell transplant for acute lymphoblastic leukemia, so the T cells may come from the graft donor. Both conserved end residues are trimmed from each CDR3. Some rows have no size entry. The others give once, few or many, or a class for an expanded clone.

cdr3_aa j_call v_call clone_size
ASSLTDSPGVF TRBJ2-2 TRBV11-3 few
ASSSLPVGRATYEQY TRBJ2-7 TRBV28 few
ASKDRRSYEQY TRBJ2-7 TRBV27 NA
ASSPRTSGGLDYTDTQY TRBJ2-3 TRBV27 NA
ASSQYRELSYEQY TRBJ2-7 TRBV4-3 few
ASSPNRAFGYEQY TRBJ2-7 TRBV5-5 few
SARGGTVVETQY TRBJ2-5 TRBV20-1 few
AISESGQGAGYT TRBJ1-2 TRBV10-3 few
ARGPGLAGWYTGELF TRBJ2-2 TRBV4-2 once
ASSSGTLNTGELF TRBJ2-2 TRBV5-1 few
SAPTSTGAGETQY TRBJ2-5 TRBV20-1 NA
ASTNRDDTDTQY TRBJ2-3 TRBV5-1 NA
ASSYSGGGGGLEAF TRBJ1-1 TRBV6-5 many
ASSLAGRSRVY TRBJ2-3 TRBV5-1 many
ASNTRSQGVYEQY TRBJ2-7 TRBV7-9 NA
ASSLKWSGFETSSYNEQF TRBJ2-1 TRBV5-1 few
ASSRRPLDSYEQY TRBJ2-7 TRBV3-1 NA
ASSPPPAGAFTDTQY TRBJ2-3 TRBV5-4 few
ASSPGQFGETQY TRBJ2-5 TRBV3-1 NA
AGQGRYNEQF TRBJ2-1 TRBV12-3/TRBV12-4 NA
ASSFDRQGPTR TRBJ2-3 TRBV5-1 NA
ASSPGTGKVQTQY TRBJ2-5 TRBV18 NA
ASTHQAAGLTGELF TRBJ2-2 TRBV5-5 NA
ASEDREGTGELF TRBJ2-2 TRBV19 NA
ASSLYREAEAF TRBJ1-1 TRBV5-1 NA
ASSLDRTVYEQY TRBJ2-7 TRBV7-2 NA
ASSPLAKNIQY TRBJ2-4 TRBV27 many
ASSSRTVGYEQY TRBJ2-7 TRBV7-8 few
AISEIDSNHEQY TRBJ2-7 TRBV10-3 NA
ASSLSERGVQETQY TRBJ2-5 TRBV7-2 NA
ASSTSRNLLYNEQF TRBJ2-1 TRBV9 few
ATRKDRDTEAF TRBJ1-1 TRBV15 few
SARNGGLPVPEAF TRBJ1-1 TRBV20-1 many
TICFGMGPGDKENEQF TRBJ2-1 TRBV12-3/TRBV12-4 NA
SAMGQTDREYNEQF TRBJ2-1 TRBV20-1 few
ASSFRRGYLGQPQH TRBJ1-5 TRBV27 few
ASSYFKGRTEAF TRBJ1-1 TRBV6-5 few
ASSQLAGGSNNEQF TRBJ2-1 TRBV4-3 NA
ASSPRFATNEKLF TRBJ1-4 TRBV7-8 few
ASSLRANSRQETQY TRBJ2-5 TRBV5-6 NA
ASSQDYLANNEQF TRBJ2-1 TRBV4-3 NA
ASSSTGRRGTDTQY TRBJ2-3 TRBV27 many
ATRAGQNYEQY TRBJ2-7 TRBV18 many